This TCR beta chain derives from a study of blood T cell repertoires in COVID-19. Study background: Sites across the United States, Italy and Spain contributed samples from acute and convalescent COVID-19. Sample material is recorded as cDNA or gDNA derived from T cells, B-cell-depleted T cells, or PBMCs.

The CDR3 totals 15 residues. V shed 0 bases, J shed 3 bases, and the junction held 2 bases outside the gene matches. Germline loops: CDR1 SGHRS, CDR2 YFSETQ. Original data processing: Reference gene primer amplification gave estimated nucleated cell counts. Some clones are missing from TCRdb's copy, which holds only in-frame ones; the method was immunoSEQ multiplex PCR. V, J and clone size derive from that table, while D and trimming were established from the DNA sequence. The table lists roughly 150,000 clones, around nine tenths of them singletons, with less than 5.5% in the top ten. This sequence joins TRBV5-1 and TRBJ2-3; 9 bases agree with TRBD2. The TCR sequence derives from a human donor in a cohort sampled during active COVID-19. Material for sequencing was peripheral blood. In DNA, the CDR3 is TGCGCCAGCAGCTTGGGACTAGCGGAAACAGATACGCAGTATTTT. Translation gives CASSLGLAETDTQYF.